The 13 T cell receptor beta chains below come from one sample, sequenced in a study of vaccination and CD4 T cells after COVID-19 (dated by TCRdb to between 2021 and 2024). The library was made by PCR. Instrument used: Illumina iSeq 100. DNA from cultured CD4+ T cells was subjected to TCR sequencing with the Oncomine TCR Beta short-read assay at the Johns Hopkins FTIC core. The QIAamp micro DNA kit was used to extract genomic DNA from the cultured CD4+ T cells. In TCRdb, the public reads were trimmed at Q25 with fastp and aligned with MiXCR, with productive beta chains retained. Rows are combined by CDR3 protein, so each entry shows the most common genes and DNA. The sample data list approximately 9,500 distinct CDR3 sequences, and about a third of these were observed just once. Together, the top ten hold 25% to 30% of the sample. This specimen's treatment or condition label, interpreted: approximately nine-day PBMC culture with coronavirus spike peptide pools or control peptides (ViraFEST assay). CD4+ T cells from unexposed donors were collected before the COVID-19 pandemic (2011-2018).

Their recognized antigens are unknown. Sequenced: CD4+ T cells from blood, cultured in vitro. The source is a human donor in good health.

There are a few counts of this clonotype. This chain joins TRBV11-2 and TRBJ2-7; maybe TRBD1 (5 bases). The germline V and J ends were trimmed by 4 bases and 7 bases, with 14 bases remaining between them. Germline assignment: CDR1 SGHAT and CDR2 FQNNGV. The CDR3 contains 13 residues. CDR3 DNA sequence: TGTGCCAGCAGCTCTCGACATTCAGGGGAGCAGTACTTC. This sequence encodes CASSSRHSGEQYF. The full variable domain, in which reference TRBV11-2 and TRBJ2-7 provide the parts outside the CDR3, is EAGVAQSPRYKIIEKRQSVAFWCNPISGHATLYWYQQILGQGPKLLIQFQNNGVVDDSQLPKDRFSAERLKGVDSTLKIQPAKLEDSAVYLCASSSRHSGEQYFGPGTRLTVT.

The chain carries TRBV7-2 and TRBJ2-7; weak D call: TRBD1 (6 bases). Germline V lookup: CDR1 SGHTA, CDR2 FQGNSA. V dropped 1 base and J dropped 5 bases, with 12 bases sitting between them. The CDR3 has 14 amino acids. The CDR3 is CASSLGGGRDEQYF. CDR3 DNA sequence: TGTGCCAGCAGCTTAGGAGGGGGACGGGACGAGCAGTACTTC.

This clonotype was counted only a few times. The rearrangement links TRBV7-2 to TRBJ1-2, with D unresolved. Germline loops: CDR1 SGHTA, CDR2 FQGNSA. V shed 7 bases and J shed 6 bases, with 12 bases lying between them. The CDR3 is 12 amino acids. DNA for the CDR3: TGTGCCAGCACCGTAGCCTGGGATGGCTACACCTTC. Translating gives CASTVAWDGYTF.

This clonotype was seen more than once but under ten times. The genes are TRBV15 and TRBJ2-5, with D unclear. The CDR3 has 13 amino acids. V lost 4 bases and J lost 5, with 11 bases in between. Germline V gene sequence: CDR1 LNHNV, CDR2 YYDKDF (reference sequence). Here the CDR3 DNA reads TGTGCCACCAGCACTAGACAAGCGGAGACCCAGTACTTC. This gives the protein CATSTRQAETQYF.

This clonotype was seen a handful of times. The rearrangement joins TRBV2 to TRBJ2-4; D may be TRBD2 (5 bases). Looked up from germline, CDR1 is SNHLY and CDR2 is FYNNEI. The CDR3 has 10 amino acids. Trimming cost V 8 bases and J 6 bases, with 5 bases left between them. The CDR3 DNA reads TGTGCCAGCGGAGGAAACATTCAGTACTTC. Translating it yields CASGGNIQYF.

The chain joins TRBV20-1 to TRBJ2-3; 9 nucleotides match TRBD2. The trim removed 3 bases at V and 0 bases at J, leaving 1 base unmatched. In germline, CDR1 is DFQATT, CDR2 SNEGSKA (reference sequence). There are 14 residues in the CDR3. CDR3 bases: TGCAGTGCTAGGACTAGCGGTAGCACAGATACGCAGTATTTT. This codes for CSARTSGSTDTQYF.

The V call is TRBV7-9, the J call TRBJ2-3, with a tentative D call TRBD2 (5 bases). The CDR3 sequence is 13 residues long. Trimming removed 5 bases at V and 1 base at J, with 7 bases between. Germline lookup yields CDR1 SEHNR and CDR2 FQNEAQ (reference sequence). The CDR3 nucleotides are TGTGCCAGCAGCGGGCGGGGCACAGATACGCAGTATTTT. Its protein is CASSGRGTDTQYF. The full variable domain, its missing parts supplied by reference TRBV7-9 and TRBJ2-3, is DTGVSQNPRHKITKRGQNVTFRCDPISEHNRLYWYRQTLGQGPEFLTYFQNEAQLEKSRLLSDRFSAERPKGSFSTLEIQRTEQGDSAMYLCASSGRGTDTQYFGPGTRLTVL.

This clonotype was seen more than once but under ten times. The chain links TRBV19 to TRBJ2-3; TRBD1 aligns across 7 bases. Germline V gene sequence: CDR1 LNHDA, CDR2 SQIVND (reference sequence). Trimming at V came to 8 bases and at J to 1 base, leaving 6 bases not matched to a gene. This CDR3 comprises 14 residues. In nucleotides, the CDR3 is TGTGCCAGTTGGGACAGCCGCCGCACAGATACGCAGTATTTT. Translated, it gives CASWDSRRTDTQYF.

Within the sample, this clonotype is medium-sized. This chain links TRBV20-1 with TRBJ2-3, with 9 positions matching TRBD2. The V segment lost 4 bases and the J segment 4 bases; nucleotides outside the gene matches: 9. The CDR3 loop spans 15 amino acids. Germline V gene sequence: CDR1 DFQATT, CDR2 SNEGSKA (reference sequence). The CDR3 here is CSATTSSGRPDTQYF. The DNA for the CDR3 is TGCAGTGCTACCACAAGCAGCGGGAGGCCAGATACGCAGTATTTT.

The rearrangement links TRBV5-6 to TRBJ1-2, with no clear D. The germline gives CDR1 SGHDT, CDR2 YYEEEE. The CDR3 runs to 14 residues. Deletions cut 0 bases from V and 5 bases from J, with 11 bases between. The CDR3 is CASSLAVRIYGYTF. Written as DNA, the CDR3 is TGTGCCAGCAGCTTGGCGGTCAGAATATATGGCTACACCTTC.

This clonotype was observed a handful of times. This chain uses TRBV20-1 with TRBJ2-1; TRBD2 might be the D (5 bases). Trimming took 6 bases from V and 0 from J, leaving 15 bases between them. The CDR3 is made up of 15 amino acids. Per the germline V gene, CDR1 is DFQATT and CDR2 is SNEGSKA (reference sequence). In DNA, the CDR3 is TGCAGTGCCATGAGGGTTCTATCCTCCTACAATGAGCAGTTCTTC. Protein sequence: CSAMRVLSSYNEQFF.

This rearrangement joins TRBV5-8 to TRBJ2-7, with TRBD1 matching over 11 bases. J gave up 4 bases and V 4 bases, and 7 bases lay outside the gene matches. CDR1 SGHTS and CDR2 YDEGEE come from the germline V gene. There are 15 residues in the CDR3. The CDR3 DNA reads TGTGCCAGCAGCATTTCCGGGACAGGGGGTTACGAGCAGTACTTC. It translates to CASSISGTGGYEQYF.

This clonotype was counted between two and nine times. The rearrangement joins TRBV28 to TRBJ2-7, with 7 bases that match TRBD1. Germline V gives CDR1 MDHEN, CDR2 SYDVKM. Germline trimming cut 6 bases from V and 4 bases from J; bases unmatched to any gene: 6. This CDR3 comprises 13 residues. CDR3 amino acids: CASSLTGRYEQYF. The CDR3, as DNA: TGTGCCAGCAGCCTGACAGGGCGGTACGAGCAGTACTTC.